Sequencing of this TCR beta chain was carried out in a study of CD8 T cells in Susac syndrome. As to this clonotype: Its antigen is currently unknown.

The study's findings and limits: In its TCR sequencing and HLA analysis, the study acknowledged that the number of individuals was relatively small. In Susac syndrome, the CD4+ T cell repertoires did not show clonal expansion.

The authors reverse transcribed roughly 0.5 to 1 ug RNA with random hexamers. From the immunoSEQ multiplex PCR reads, TCRdb called clonotypes with MiXCR, one entry per CDR3 protein. The sample records some 170,000 distinct CDR3 sequences, around 94% being singletons. V was shortened by 4 bases and J by 3 bases, with 22 bases between the two germline ends. There are 18 residues in the CDR3. The receptor was isolated from a human donor with Susac syndrome. The sample was CD4+ T cells from PBMCs. The chain recombines TRBV23-1 with TRBJ1-5; D gene unclear. TRBV23-1 falls under the ORF class, with uncertain function. In DNA, the CDR3 is TGCGCCAGCAGTCTCCGCCCCGGGAGGAGGTGGGACAATCAGCCCCAGCATTTT. This codes for CASSLRPGRRWDNQPQHF.